This TCR beta chain was documented in a study of blood T cells in healthy people across ages. Alongside a J-beta primer mix, a sample-barcoded 5' primer served in a second PCR lasting 7 to 11 cycles. TCRdb reprocessed the 5' RACE reads with MiXCR, giving one entry per CDR3 protein. This table has over 1.5 million distinct CDR3 sequences, roughly 49% appearing once. Germline assignment: CDR1 LNHNV and CDR2 YYDKDF (reference sequence). The CDR3 runs 18 residues. The TCR was taken from a woman in her forties in good health. The genes are TRBV15 and TRBJ2-7; 10 bases align to TRBD1. The J call could be wrong; TRBJ2-4 is a better fit for the DNA end. The specimen sequenced was blood. The CDR3 sequence: CATSSRDRGGEAKNIQYF. CDR3 DNA: TGTGCCACCAGCTCCCGGGACAGGGGAGGTGAGGCCAAAAACATTCAGTACTTC.